This T cell receptor (beta chain) was sequenced during a study of blood T cell repertoires in COVID-19 (dated by TCRdb to 2020 to 2022). Study-wide context: Samples from collaborators originated in the United States, Italy and Spain and spanned both the acute and convalescent phases of COVID-19. The material from the prospective study consisted of cDNA or gDNA derived from T cells, B-cell-depleted T cells, or PBMCs. Deeply sampled blood TCRbeta repertoires from subjects exposed to, actively infected with, or recovered from COVID-19 were included in the dataset. The repertoires were released in a freely available public database intended as a resource for research on the immune response to SARS-CoV-2. Samples came from the ongoing ImmuneRACE study (first 160 participants) plus 1,254 subjects from 6 global collaborators. Sample metadata almost always included a de-identified subject ID, COVID-19 status, age in years and sex. Where available, HLA class I and class II types were obtained from metadata supplied by the sample provider rather than from assay-based typing.

The collaborating institutions used their own protocols to collect whole blood in K2EDTA tubes. Collaborator samples were shipped for TCRbeta analysis as frozen whole blood, isolated PBMCs, or DNA extracted from either sample type. With respect to this clone: Its binding antigen is unknown. No much larger clonotype is one base removed from it; base qualities were not supplied.

Counted from cysteine to phenylalanine, this CDR3 has 17 amino acids. Of the read, only the CDR3 DNA is kept; its 51 bases are in frame from base 1. The germline V gene encodes CDR1 DFQATT and CDR2 SNEGSKA (reference sequence). Germline trimming amounts to 3 bases on V and 7 bases on J, with 9 as the count of junction bases outside the gene matches. The immunoSEQ Assay, a bias-controlled multiplex PCR, was used to amplify TCRbeta CDR3 regions from genomic DNA. The authors processed their data as follows. The number of nucleated cells in each sample was estimated by amplification of reference gene primers within the assay. Sequence reads were collapsed and filtered to measure the absolute abundance of every unique TCRbeta CDR3 rearrangement. For each sample, productive Simpson clonality was calculated as the square root of Simpson's diversity index across productive rearrangements. Held by TCRdb, this immuneACCESS table contains in-frame sequences only and omits some clones. Under half of the omission traces to an unresolved V gene where checked; the cause of the rest is unknown. The V and J calls and clone size are taken from that table; D and trimming were inferred from the DNA. The sample table holds over 400,000 clones, of which roughly 85% were seen once. The ten top clones hold about 1.5% of the sample.

The study at large found these results: Clinical and demographic metadata were provided uncurated, with the amount varying by source and participant.

The chain was built from TRBV20-1 and TRBJ2-2; 15 central nucleotides agree with TRBD2. The sequencing sample was made of peripheral blood. The source of this sequence is a woman in her twenties or thirties with active or convalescent COVID-19. The CDR3 sequence is CSASSRWTSGGVGELFF. The DNA sequence is TGCAGTGCTAGTTCTCGGTGGACTAGCGGGGGGGTCGGGGAGCTGTTTTTT.